The present T cell receptor beta chain was sequenced within a study of Ad26.COV2.S vaccination and SARS-CoV-2 variants. Overall study context: Ad26.COV2.S given intramuscularly, once or twice 56 days apart. General study results and limits: Reportedly, after vaccination the spike-specific CD8+ and CD4+ T cell responses displayed substantial breadth. The study found higher spike-specific TCR breadth in vaccine than placebo recipients.

This clone has only a few counts. Its antigen is not identified. As to treatment: about 20 received Ad26.COV2.S at low or high dose, single or two shots; roughly five received placebo; per-sample allocation not given. Specimens were obtained on day 63 following the first vaccine or placebo injection. Only in-frame clones appear in the TCRdb table, and some are missing; sequencing was by immunoSEQ multiplex PCR. The sample shows around 300,000 clones, about 89% of them seen only once. The V and J ends lost 6 bases and 1 base, in that order; junction bases with no gene match: 8. The CDR3 is 15 amino acids. The V gene's germline CDR1 is LNHDA and CDR2 SQIVND (reference sequence).

Sequenced material: peripheral blood, taken in a trial of Ad26.COV2.S vaccine versus placebo. V usage is TRBV19 and J usage is TRBJ2-7, with TRBD1 matching 8 bases. The sequence derives from a person aged 18-65 years who received the Ad26.COV2.S COVID-19 vaccine or a placebo. In DNA, the CDR3 is TGTGCCAGTAGCCATGGGACAGGCCATTCCTACGAGCAGTACTTC. Encoded protein: CASSHGTGHSYEQYF.